A single sample is the source of the 8 T cell receptor beta chains below, sequenced in a study of T cell responses to AZD1222 COVID-19 vaccine. Assay used: immunoSEQ multiplex PCR; TCRdb lists only in-frame clones, some missing. Of 90,000 to 150,000 clones in the sample, about 85% were seen once. This specimen consisted of peripheral blood, obtained on day 0 of AZD1222 vaccination. These receptors were taken from an adult in good health.

The chain links TRBV7-2 to TRBJ2-1; 8 positions match TRBD2. Unmatched junction bases numbered 10, after V lost 7 bases and J lost 8 bases. This CDR3 region has 14 residues. Per the germline V gene, CDR1 is SGHTA and CDR2 is FQGNSA. CDR3: CASTGGLAGYEQFF. CDR3 nucleotide sequence: TGTGCCAGCACCGGGGGGCTAGCGGGCTATGAGCAGTTCTTC.

The chain couples TRBV13 to TRBJ2-3; D is possibly TRBD1 (6 bases). This CDR3 contains 14 residues. Trimming removed 0 bases at V and 8 bases at J, with 12 bases between. From germline, CDR1 is PRHDT and CDR2 FYEKMQ (reference sequence). In DNA, the CDR3 is TGTGCCAGCAGCTTAGGCCAGGGGAAGGGTACGCAGTATTTT. Residues: CASSLGQGKGTQYF.

The chain couples TRBV7-9 to TRBJ1-1, with TRBD1 matching over 9 bases. The CDR3 covers 14 residues. The V gene's germline CDR1 is SEHNR and CDR2 FQNEAQ (reference sequence). V lost 5 bases, J lost 6 bases, and 7 bases stayed unmatched. CDR3 bases: TGTGCCAGCAGCACACGACAGGGGGTGGCTGAAGCTTTCTTT. Its translation: CASSTRQGVAEAFF.

V usage is TRBV27 and J usage is TRBJ2-1, with a possible D match to TRBD2 (5 bases). The V gene's germline CDR1 is MNHEY and CDR2 SMNVEV (reference sequence). The CDR3 is 15 residues long. Trimming shortened V by 3 bases and J by 2 bases, and 11 bases separated the two germline ends. CDR3 bases: TGTGCCAGCAGTTTCGGTGAGGGCGCCTACAATGAGCAGTTCTTC. It specifies CASSFGEGAYNEQFF.

The chain recombines TRBV5-4 with TRBJ2-2; 9 bases agree with TRBD1. With V trimmed by 0 bases and J by 1 base, 1 base remained unmatched. The CDR3 is 16 amino acids. Looked up from germline, CDR1 is SGHNT and CDR2 is YYREEE (reference sequence). DNA of the CDR3: TGTGCCAGCAGCTTGGGGGACAGGGTGAACACCGGGGAGCTGTTTTTT. Its protein product is CASSLGDRVNTGELFF.

In its sample, this clone was seen once. This chain links TRBV9 with TRBJ2-3; a weak D match, TRBD1 (5 bases). The ends were cut back, 4 bases at V and 4 bases at J, with 16 bases in the middle. Germline CDR1 reads SGDLS; CDR2 reads YYNGEE. This CDR3 is 15 amino acids long. CDR3 in amino acids: CASSRTGPPADTQYF. The CDR3 coding sequence is TGTGCCAGCAGCCGAACAGGTCCACCCGCAGATACGCAGTATTTT.

This clone has a single count. The rearrangement joins TRBV5-1 to TRBJ2-7, with D perhaps given as TRBD1 or TRBD2 (5 bases each). Germline values: CDR1 SGHRS, CDR2 YFSETQ. Trimming took off 3 bases at V and 7 bases at J, with 23 bases between the two ends. The CDR3 has 16 amino acids. The CDR3 DNA is TGCGCCAGCAGCTGGGGGTCGGTGGGACGTTCGGGAGAGCAGTACTTC. It specifies CASSWGSVGRSGEQYF.

CDR3 DNA sequence: TGTGCCACCAGCAGAGATGGGGGGAAACAGTTCTTC. This translates into CATSRDGGKQFF. The chain links TRBV15 to TRBJ2-1; maybe TRBD2 (6 bases). The CDR3 has 12 residues. Germline values: CDR1 LNHNV, CDR2 YYDKDF (reference sequence). Between the trimmed V and J ends, which lost 0 bases and 13 bases, there was a span of 10 bases.